This is a list of T cell receptor beta chains from one sample in a study of blood T cell repertoires in COVID-19. Repertoires were generated with immunoSEQ multiplex PCR, while TCRdb's copy carries only in-frame clones and drops some. The table has 200,000 to 250,000 clones, roughly 86% seen once; the top ten hold over 9.5%. Sample: peripheral blood. The receptors were sampled from a middle-aged woman with acute or convalescent COVID-19. Both conserved end residues are part of each CDR3.

cdr3_aa cdr3_length v_call
CASSIGFSYEQYF 13 TRBV19
CASSLGGQGLGYTF 14 TRBV5-1
CAWGVGAWTGELFF 14 TRBV30
CASSQDLPTDTQYF 14 TRBV14
CASSQEGSGITYNEQFF 17 TRBV3-1/TRBV3-2
CATSRARGAYNEQFF 15 TRBV15
CASSVPDRGVSGANVLTF 18 TRBV9
CASSLYSQGAISGNTIYF 18 TRBV5-1
CATSDSFQRTQRSEQFF 17 TRBV24-1
CASFGSSSYNEQFF 14 TRBV6-5
CARSLPGQGRANTEAFF 17 TRBV27
CSASRGGDQPQHF 13 TRBV20-1
CASSLQGAGYNEQFF 15 TRBV7-9
CASSQLSNYGYTF 13 TRBV3-1/TRBV3-2
CASSYAAGAQYF 12 TRBV6-2/TRBV6-3
CASGLVPRATGANVLTF 17 TRBV12-5
CASAFGYGYTF 11 TRBV12-5
CAWSVGRWQGGQREYF 16 TRBV30
CSASRDEQYF 10 TRBV20-1
CASSFYRTGTSGRYNEQFF 19 TRBV7-2
CASSPAASYQETQYF 15 TRBV7-2
CASWGGGNEAFF 12 TRBV10-3
CASSQGLTAGLREQYF 16 TRBV14
CASSIGRGGGLETQYF 16 TRBV19
CASSLGVGVTKETQYF 16 TRBV5-4
CASSVEGRKDTQYF 14 TRBV5-6
CASSYSFQGETQYF 14 TRBV6-5
CASSHSQGARGYGYTF 16 TRBV5-1
CASRDDRVGGYTF 13 TRBV6-6
CASSLVRLPEQFF 13 TRBV5-5
CASSPGRTAGGAFF 14 TRBV19
CASSDRQGTYEQYF 14 TRBV27
CASSFNTGPKYF 12 TRBV12-3/TRBV12-4